The 18 T cell receptor beta chains below were found in one sample sequenced in a study of T cells in Graves' hyperthyroidism and ophthalmopathy. RNA transcripts were the template for amplifying TCR beta CDR3 regions. First-round RT-PCR targeting the TCR CDR3 was performed with the HTBI primer set. In TCRdb, the multiplex PCR reads were re-called with MiXCR into one record per CDR3 protein. This sample has some 500,000 distinct CDR3 sequences, with roughly 15% found just once. The sequencing sample was made of blood. The receptors were sampled from a woman aged 30 to 39 with Graves' ophthalmopathy.

Concerning this clonotype itself: The final CDR3 position lacks the conserved phenylalanine or tryptophan, pointing to a likely read error. The chain has TRBV6-9 and TRBJ2-7; D is unclear. Between the trimmed V and J ends, which lost 4 bases and 3 bases, there was a span of 10 bases. This CDR3 region has 13 residues. Germline assignment: CDR1 MNHGY and CDR2 SVAAGI. The CDR3 DNA is TGTGCCAGCAGTTTGATAAGCATCTACGAGCAGTACCTC. Translation gives CASSLISIYEQYL.

This clonotype occurred many times. The chain has TRBV12-3 or TRBV12-4 and TRBJ2-5; D is unclear. The CDR3 sequence is 14 residues long. Trimming removed 3 bases at V and 4 bases at J, with 12 bases between. CDR3 sequence (DNA): TGTGCCAGCAGTTTTATTCCCAGAGTAGAGACCCAGTACTTC. Translating gives CASSFIPRVETQYF.

This clonotype appeared many times. The chain joins TRBV12-3 or TRBV12-4 to TRBJ2-3; no reliable D call. Trimming took 0 bases from V and 4 from J, leaving 5 bases between them. This CDR3 has 13 amino acids. CDR3 loop: CASSLALPDTQYF. The CDR3 nucleotides read TGTGCCAGCAGTTTAGCGCTACCAGATACGCAGTATTTT.

At least ten counts were recorded for this clonotype. The chain employs TRBV2 and TRBJ2-7, with TRBD1 matching over 9 bases. The germline CDR1 and CDR2 sequences are SNHLY and FYNNEI. V shed 8 bases, J shed 5 bases, and the junction held 7 bases outside the gene matches. The CDR3 length is 13 residues. This CDR3 reads CASQRDRDHEQYF. Here the CDR3 DNA reads TGTGCCAGCCAGAGGGACAGGGACCACGAGCAGTACTTC. The entire variable domain, with the rest obtained from reference TRBV2 and TRBJ2-7, is as follows: EPEVTQTPSHQVTQMGQEVILRCVPISNHLYFYWYRQILGQKVEFLVSFYNNEISEKSEIFDDQFSVERPDGSNFTLKIRSTKLEDSAMYFCASQRDRDHEQYFGPGTRLTVT.

This clonotype was seen repeatedly, ten times or more. The chain is built from TRBV28 and TRBJ2-7; D is perhaps TRBD2 (5 bases). CDR1 MDHEN and CDR2 SYDVKM come from the germline V gene. Trimming cost V 7 bases and J 7 bases, with 14 bases left between them. The CDR3 contains 12 residues. CDR3 DNA: TGTGCCAGCACGAGGACCTCGGGGGAGCAGTACTTC. Protein: CASTRTSGEQYF.

This clonotype was seen ten or more times. This chain joins TRBV7-3 and TRBJ2-7; D is unclear. Trimming cost V 1 base and J 1 base, with 5 bases left between them. CDR1 and CDR2 (germline): SGHTA, FQGTGA. CDR3 length: 13 residues. The CDR3 sequence: CASSLSHSYEQYF. CDR3 nucleotide sequence: TGTGCCAGCAGCTTAAGTCATTCCTACGAGCAGTACTTC.

Details on this clonotype: This may arise from a read error, as a much more abundant clone is one base away. The conserved final phenylalanine or tryptophan is absent from the CDR3, which likely points to a read error. The chain recombines TRBV6-1 with TRBJ2-1, with 7 bases identical to TRBD1. Germline V gives CDR1 MNHNS, CDR2 SASEGT. Trimming cost V 8 bases and J 2 bases; bases outside gene matches: 12. The CDR3 is 16 residues long. As DNA, the CDR3 is TGTGCCAGCTCACAACTACAGGGGTGGCCCTACAATGAGCAGTTCTCC. Protein product: CASSQLQGWPYNEQFS.

The chain recombines TRBV20-1 with TRBJ1-5, with D unresolved. The germline CDR1 and CDR2 sequences are DFQATT and SNEGSKA (reference sequence). The CDR3 is 15 residues long. Trimming pared 4 bases from V and 1 base from J, leaving 14 bases between. CDR3 sequence (DNA): TGCAGTGCTACGCGCCGGAGACTAAGCAATCAGCCCCAGCATTTT. Translation gives CSATRRRLSNQPQHF.

This clonotype was counted at least ten times. The chain carries TRBV30 and TRBJ1-2, with 7 bases that match TRBD1. Germline CDR1 is GTSNPN and CDR2 is SVGIG (reference sequence). The CDR3 consists of 15 residues. Trimming cost V 8 bases and J 8 bases; bases outside gene matches: 20. CDR3 residues: CAREALRTRGEGYTF. The CDR3 DNA follows: TGTGCCCGCGAGGCCCTCAGGACCAGGGGGGAAGGCTACACCTTC. Together with reference TRBV30 and TRBJ1-2, the CDR3 gives the full variable domain: SQTIHQWPATLVQPVGSPLSLECTVEGTSNPNLYWYRQAAGRGLQLLFYSVGIGQISSEVPQNLSASRPQDRQFILSSKKLLLSDSGFYLCAREALRTRGEGYTFGSGTRLTVV.

The gene calls are TRBV19 and TRBJ1-5; no reliable D call. The germline V gene has CDR1 LNHDA and CDR2 SQIVND (reference sequence). The CDR3 has 15 amino acids. V lost 9 bases to trimming and J lost 2 bases, with 17 bases between them. In DNA form, the CDR3 reads TGTGCCAGCCATAAGCGGGGTTTAGGCAATCAGCCCCAGCATTTT. Translated, it gives CASHKRGLGNQPQHF.

The chain joins TRBV5-1 to TRBJ1-1, with D maybe TRBD1 (5 bases). Germline V gene data show CDR1 as SGHRS and CDR2 as YFSETQ. Between the trimmed V and J ends, which lost 0 bases and 4 bases, there was a span of 13 bases. This CDR3 spans 15 amino acids. The CDR3 bases are TGCGCCAGCAGCTTGGCTTTTGGGGGATCCACTGAAGCTTTCTTT. Protein: CASSLAFGGSTEAFF.

This clonotype showed up just a few times. The V and J genes are TRBV6-5 and TRBJ1-4, with no clear D. Per the germline V gene, CDR1 is MNHEY and CDR2 is SVGAGI. V lost 2 bases and J lost 4, with 8 bases in between. The CDR3 sequence is 14 residues long. The DNA of the CDR3 is TGTGCCAGCAGTTACCGACGGGGTAATGAAAAACTGTTTTTT. Amino acid sequence: CASSYRRGNEKLFF.

This clonotype was recorded many times. The V call is TRBV7-2, the J call TRBJ2-1, with 7 bases identical to TRBD1. The length of the CDR3 is 17 residues. Germline loops: CDR1 SGHTA, CDR2 FQGNSA. V trimming: 3 bases; J trimming: 0 bases; junction bases outside the gene matches: 8. CDR3 amino acids: CASSFPRQGYSYNEQFF. The CDR3 DNA reads TGTGCCAGCAGCTTCCCCCGACAGGGATACTCCTACAATGAGCAGTTCTTC. The full variable domain, in which reference TRBV7-2 and TRBJ2-1 provide the parts outside the CDR3, is GAGVSQSPSNKVTEKGKDVELRCDPISGHTALYWYRQSLGQGLEFLIYFQGNSAPDKSGLPSDRFSAERTGGSVSTLTIQRTQQEDSAVYLCASSFPRQGYSYNEQFFGPGTRLTVL.

The chain combines TRBV14 with TRBJ2-5; 7 bases are shared with TRBD1. The CDR3 runs 13 residues. V dropped 5 bases and J dropped 5; count of bases not matched to a gene: 5. The germline V gene has CDR1 SGHDN and CDR2 FVKESK. CDR3 in amino acids: CASSGQAVETQYF. The DNA of the CDR3 is TGTGCCAGCAGCGGACAGGCGGTGGAGACCCAGTACTTC. Full variable domain (remainder filled in from reference TRBV14 and TRBJ2-5): EAGVTQFPSHSVIEKGQTVTLRCDPISGHDNLYWYRRVMGKEIKFLLHFVKESKQDESGMPNNRFLAERTGGTYSTLKVQPAELEDSGVYFCASSGQAVETQYFGPGTRLLVL.

In this sample, this clonotype turned up many times. The J gene is TRBJ1-2, the V gene TRBV28; weak D call: TRBD1 (5 bases). The CDR3 totals 14 residues. Per germline, CDR1 MDHEN and CDR2 SYDVKM. V shed 4 bases and J shed 6 bases, with 15 bases lying between them. CDR3 region: CASSYSMGLDGYTF. The CDR3, as DNA: TGTGCCAGCAGTTACTCTATGGGGCTTGATGGCTACACCTTC.

V usage is TRBV20-1 and J usage is TRBJ2-2; TRBD2 matches at 10 bases. Germline V gene sequence: CDR1 DFQATT, CDR2 SNEGSKA (reference sequence). Trimming took 6 bases from V and 6 from J; bases not matched to a gene: 7. CDR3 length: 14 residues. Here the CDR3 DNA reads TGCAGTGCGGAAGCTAGCGGGAGAGCCGGGGAGCTGTTTTTT. This sequence encodes CSAEASGRAGELFF.

This clonotype was observed many times. The rearrangement links TRBV28 to TRBJ2-3; 7 positions agree with TRBD1. The CDR3 has 14 amino acids. Trimming removed 6 bases from V and 2 bases from J; junction bases left unmatched: 5. Germline CDR1 MDHEN, CDR2 SYDVKM. The CDR3 nucleotides read TGTGCCAGCAGCCCGACAGGGATCACAGATACGCAGTATTTT. This codes for CASSPTGITDTQYF.

This clonotype was seen many times. Sequence at one end of the junction differs from germline and may be a read error. The chain employs TRBV3-1 and TRBJ2-7; D is unclear. Germline V CDR1 and CDR2: LGHDT, YNNKEL (reference sequence). The CDR3 sequence is 11 residues long. The DNA for the CDR3 is TGTGCCAGCAGCCGCTCCGACGAGCAGTACTTC. It is translated as CASSRSDEQYF.